A single sample gave rise to the 26 T cell receptor beta chains below, sequenced in a study of T cell responses to AZD1222 COVID-19 vaccine. Method: immunoSEQ multiplex PCR; TCRdb's copy keeps in-frame clones and lacks some. The sample yields roughly 150,000 clones, about 90% seen once. Sequenced material: peripheral blood, taken on day 0 of AZD1222 vaccination. These receptors originate from an adult in good health.

V and J are TRBV29-1 and TRBJ2-7, with 8 bases that match TRBD1. The germline V gene has CDR1 SQVTM and CDR2 ANQGSEA. After removal of 7 bases from V and 7 bases from J, the junction contained 9 bases not matched to a gene. This CDR3 contains 12 residues. The CDR3, as DNA: TGCAGCGCTCTCACAGGGGGAGGAGAGCAGTACTTC. Its protein product is CSALTGGGEQYF.

The chain has TRBV28 and TRBJ2-7, with no clear D. Germline CDR1 and CDR2: MDHEN and SYDVKM. The CDR3 has 13 residues. V lost 5 bases and J 0 bases, leaving 8 bases between the germline ends. Here the CDR3 DNA reads TGTGCCAGCAGTCCGACACTCTCCTACGAGCAGTACTTC. Its protein is CASSPTLSYEQYF.

The chain's CDR3 is CASSLARQVKNTEAFF. The CDR3 region has the DNA TGTGCCAGCAGCTTGGCCAGACAGGTAAAGAACACTGAAGCTTTCTTT. J is TRBJ1-1 and V is TRBV5-5; D is perhaps TRBD1 (6 bases). Trimming took off 0 bases at V and 1 base at J, with 13 bases between the two ends. The CDR3 has 16 amino acids. The germline V gene has CDR1 SGHKS and CDR2 YYEKEE (reference sequence).

The rearrangement joins TRBV7-2 to TRBJ1-4, with 11 bases identical to TRBD1. In germline, CDR1 is SGHTA, CDR2 FQGNSA. The CDR3 is 14 amino acids. V lost 6 bases to trimming and J lost 8 bases; unmatched junction nucleotides: 5. The CDR3 loop reads CASSRDRGEEKLFF. The CDR3 coding sequence is TGTGCCAGCAGTCGGGACAGGGGGGAGGAAAAACTGTTTTTT.

The genes are TRBV6-2 or TRBV6-3 and TRBJ1-2, with 8 positions matching TRBD1. V was clipped by 2 bases and J by 3 bases; unmatched bases: 5. This CDR3 spans 15 amino acids. The germline gives CDR1 MNHEY, CDR2 SVGEGT. The CDR3 DNA sequence: TGTGCCAGCAGTTACGGCGGACAGGGCTACTATGGCTACACCTTC. Translating it yields CASSYGGQGYYGYTF.

The chain carries TRBV6-5 and TRBJ1-1; 8 bases are a match to TRBD1. Germline V gene data show CDR1 as MNHEY and CDR2 as SVGAGI. The V gene end was trimmed by 5 bases and the J gene end by 5 bases; junction bases not matched to a gene: 7. The CDR3 contains 14 residues. The CDR3 reads CASSIGQGGTEAFF. DNA of the CDR3: TGTGCCAGCAGTATTGGACAGGGTGGTACTGAAGCTTTCTTT.

This chain joins TRBV5-1 and TRBJ2-1, with D perhaps TRBD2 (6 bases). The CDR3 has 14 residues. The V gene lost 0 bases and the J gene lost 2 bases, with 6 bases spanning the gap. Per the germline V gene, CDR1 is SGHRS and CDR2 is YFSETQ. CDR3 nucleotides: TGCGCCAGCAGCTTGGGACTAGCCTACAATGAGCAGTTCTTC. Amino acid sequence: CASSLGLAYNEQFF. Combining the CDR3 with reference TRBV5-1 and TRBJ2-1 gives the whole variable domain KAGVTQTPRYLIKTRGQQVTLSCSPISGHRSVSWYQQTPGQGLQFLFEYFSETQRNKGNFPGRFSGRQFSNSRSEMNVSTLELGDSALYLCASSLGLAYNEQFFGPGTRLTVL.

This chain joins TRBV28 and TRBJ1-2, with a weak D call TRBD1 (5 bases). Per germline, CDR1 MDHEN and CDR2 SYDVKM. This CDR3 has 15 residues. Trimming took 3 bases from V and 10 from J, leaving 21 bases between them. The CDR3 loop is CASSFVKGKGMDYTF. In nucleotides, the CDR3 is TGTGCCAGCAGTTTTGTTAAAGGGAAGGGGATGGACTACACCTTC.

A single count supports this clone. The chain couples TRBV19 to TRBJ1-6; TRBD1 is a possible D gene (6 bases). The CDR3 runs 15 residues. V gave up 3 bases and J gave up 7 bases, with 13 bases separating them. Per germline, CDR1 LNHDA and CDR2 SQIVND (reference sequence). The CDR3 DNA reads as TGTGCCAGTAGTATTACGGGGGCCATAAATTCACCCCTCCACTTT. Its protein product is CASSITGAINSPLHF. Looking up the rest from reference TRBV19 and TRBJ1-6 gives the full variable domain: DGGITQSPKYLFRKEGQNVTLSCEQNLNHDAMYWYRQDPGQGLRLIYYSQIVNDFQKGDIAEGYSVSREKKESFPLTVTSAQKNPTAFYLCASSITGAINSPLHFGNGTRLTVT.

The chain recombines TRBV7-9 with TRBJ1-1, with 7 bases that match TRBD1. Trimming at V came to 0 bases and at J to 5 bases, leaving 6 bases not matched to a gene. The CDR3 totals 15 residues. In germline, CDR1 is SEHNR, CDR2 FQNEAQ (reference sequence). The CDR3 sequence is CASSLAGGIGTEAFF. The CDR3 coding sequence is TGTGCCAGCAGCTTAGCAGGGGGCATTGGGACTGAAGCTTTCTTT.

The genes are TRBV6-4 and TRBJ1-6; TRBD1 matches at 9 bases. The CDR3 spans 19 residues. In germline, CDR1 is MRHNA, CDR2 SNTAGT. The V and J ends lost 5 bases and 0 bases, in that order; junction bases with no gene match: 11. Here the CDR3 DNA reads TGTGCCAGCAGTCTCCGGGACAGGGAACCGGCCTCCTATAATTCACCCCTCCACTTT. Amino acid sequence: CASSLRDREPASYNSPLHF.

The genes are TRBV10-3 and TRBJ1-4; TRBD1 matches at 9 bases. Trimming cost V 6 bases and J 4 bases; bases outside gene matches: 6. Germline V CDR1 and CDR2: ENHRY, SYGVKD. This CDR3 comprises 15 residues. The CDR3 protein is CAISENRGLNEKLFF. The CDR3 DNA is TGTGCCATCAGCGAAAACAGGGGGCTTAATGAAAAACTGTTTTTT.

The chain combines TRBV7-8 with TRBJ1-2; TRBD1 agrees at 7 bases. The CDR3 sequence is 18 residues long. Trimming at V came to 5 bases and at J to 2 bases, leaving 17 bases not matched to a gene. CDR1 and CDR2 (germline): SGHVS, FQNEAQ. The CDR3 DNA follows: TGTGCCAGCAGCGACGGTCGGAGGAGTAACAGGGGCAACTATGGCTACACCTTC. This translates into CASSDGRRSNRGNYGYTF.

In nucleotides, the CDR3 is TGTGCCAGCAGCTTGACCCCAGGGGGAAGCACAGATACGCAGTATTTT. It translates to CASSLTPGGSTDTQYF. V and J are TRBV7-3 and TRBJ2-3, with 7 bases that match TRBD1. Looked up from germline, CDR1 is SGHTA and CDR2 is FQGTGA. The CDR3 has 16 residues. Losses at the gene ends were 3 bases for V and 0 bases for J; bases not matched to a gene: 6.

The chain couples TRBV6-2 or TRBV6-3 to TRBJ2-1, with 7 positions matching TRBD2. The germline V gene encodes CDR1 MNHEY and CDR2 SVGEGT. Trimming took 0 bases from V and 3 from J; bases not matched to a gene: 8. CDR3 length: 17 residues. The CDR3 coding sequence is TGTGCCAGCAGTTACTCCCCAGCTAGCGGAGTCTACAATGAGCAGTTCTTC. Translating it yields CASSYSPASGVYNEQFF.

The rearrangement uses TRBV5-4 and TRBJ2-5; D unresolved. In germline, CDR1 is SGHNT, CDR2 YYREEE (reference sequence). Trimming pared 1 base from V and 2 bases from J, leaving 6 bases between. This CDR3 contains 13 residues. The CDR3 coding sequence is TGTGCCAGCAGCTTGCTAGTGCAAGAGACCCAGTACTTC. Amino acid sequence: CASSLLVQETQYF.

This clone came up a few times. This sequence joins TRBV7-9 and TRBJ1-2; D possibly corresponds to TRBD1 (5 bases). The length of the CDR3 is 16 residues. The V and J ends lost 2 bases and 7 bases respectively, with 20 bases between them. Looked up from germline, CDR1 is SEHNR and CDR2 is FQNEAQ (reference sequence). The CDR3 reads CASSLRTAGSFPGYTF. For the CDR3, the DNA is TGTGCCAGCAGCTTACGTACCGCAGGGTCTTTTCCTGGCTACACCTTC.

This chain joins TRBV19 and TRBJ1-5, with 8 bases matching TRBD1. Per the germline V gene, CDR1 is LNHDA and CDR2 is SQIVND (reference sequence). The V gene end was trimmed by 4 bases and the J gene end by 2 bases; junction bases not matched to a gene: 1. The CDR3 is made up of 14 amino acids. The CDR3 region has the DNA TGTGCCAGTAGTACGGGACAGGGCAATCAGCCCCAGCATTTT. Its translation is CASSTGQGNQPQHF.

The chain recombines TRBV18 with TRBJ2-7; TRBD1 matches at 12 bases. V dropped 6 bases and J dropped 4; count of bases not matched to a gene: 16. The CDR3 is made up of 18 amino acids. The germline V gene has CDR1 KGHSH and CDR2 LQKENI. The DNA of the CDR3 is TGTGCCAGCTCGCTCCGGGACAGGGGGCTTGGTACGGCATACGAGCAGTACTTC. It codes for CASSLRDRGLGTAYEQYF.

The chain joins TRBV4-3 to TRBJ1-1, with D hard to call. The V end was cut by 0 bases, the J end by 2 bases, with 10 bases between. CDR1 is LGHNA and CDR2 is YSLEER in the germline V gene. The CDR3 loop spans 15 amino acids. CDR3 in amino acids: CASSQDIGDNTEAFF. The CDR3 region has the DNA TGCGCCAGCAGCCAAGATATAGGAGATAACACTGAAGCTTTCTTT.

V is TRBV7-9 and J is TRBJ2-2, with 9 bases lining up with TRBD1. V was pared by 5 bases and J by 0 bases, with 13 bases of the junction left unmatched. This CDR3 is built from 19 residues. The germline gives CDR1 SEHNR, CDR2 FQNEAQ (reference sequence). CDR3 sequence reads: CASSPGPTGGLANTGELFF. The CDR3 coding sequence is TGTGCCAGCAGCCCCGGGCCAACAGGGGGCCTTGCGAACACCGGGGAGCTGTTTTTT.

This clone was recorded only once. The rearrangement links TRBV19 to TRBJ1-5, with a tentative D call TRBD1 (6 bases). V gave up 5 bases and J gave up 3 bases, with 20 bases separating them. This CDR3 region has 17 residues. Germline CDR1 LNHDA, CDR2 SQIVND (reference sequence). In nucleotides, the CDR3 is TGTGCCAGTAGTCTCGATATTTCCGGGACAAACAATCAGCCCCAGCATTTT. Its translation is CASSLDISGTNNQPQHF.

The chain is built from TRBV4-3 and TRBJ2-7; D call uncertain. V was clipped by 0 bases and J by 3 bases, with 6 bases between them. Germline loops: CDR1 LGHNA, CDR2 YSLEER. This CDR3 has 13 residues. CDR3 coding DNA: TGCGCCAGCAGCCAAGATATGTACTACGAGCAGTACTTC. It is translated as CASSQDMYYEQYF.

The gene calls are TRBV9 and TRBJ1-1, with D perhaps matching TRBD1 (6 bases). CDR3 size: 14 residues. The germline V gene has CDR1 SGDLS and CDR2 YYNGEE. Trimming pared 3 bases from V and 2 bases from J, leaving 11 bases between. In DNA, the CDR3 is TGTGCCAGCAGCGCTAGGACAGTAAACACTGAAGCTTTCTTT. This gives the protein CASSARTVNTEAFF.

The CDR3: CASSGTGPNQPQHF. DNA of the CDR3: TGTGCCAGCAGCGGGACAGGGCCCAATCAGCCCCAGCATTTT. The chain is built from TRBV2 and TRBJ1-5, with 9 positions matching TRBD1. The CDR3 totals 14 residues. Germline V CDR1 and CDR2: SNHLY, FYNNEI. The junction had 3 bases not matched to a gene; V was cut back by 6 bases and J by 3 bases.

This chain connects TRBV7-2 to TRBJ1-1; D ambiguous. This CDR3 comprises 13 residues. Trimming took 1 base from V and 0 from J, leaving 3 bases between them. CDR1 and CDR2 from the germline V gene are SGHTA and FQGNSA. The CDR3, as DNA: TGTGCCAGCAGCTTAGATATGAACACTGAAGCTTTCTTT. Amino acids: CASSLDMNTEAFF.